This is a list of T cell receptor beta chains from one sample in a study of chemoradiotherapy in HPV16-positive cancers. Measured with immunoSEQ multiplex PCR; TCRdb has only the in-frame clones, and not every one. In the table there are about 21,000 clones, around 86% of which are singletons. The sample here was blood, taken from a patient who underwent chemoradiotherapy. Every receptor here comes from a human donor with HPV-associated anogenital cancer. Each CDR3 is given with its conserved first and last residue. A D gene is named only where the DNA matches it firmly. The listing skips clone size in some rows; elsewhere it reads once, few, many or a size class.

DNA: TGTGCCAGCTCACCCGGTTATAGCACTGAAGCTTTCTTT
CDR3: CASSPGYSTEAFF
J: TRBJ1-1
V: TRBV18
length: 13
size: -
D: -

DNA: TGTGCCAGTGAAATTGGGTTTTCTGGGAATCAGCCCCAGCATTTT
CDR3: CASEIGFSGNQPQHF
J: TRBJ1-5
V: TRBV19
length: 15
size: -
D: -

DNA: TGTGCCAGTAGTTTCGGACAGGGAGGGACCTATGGCTACACCTTC
CDR3: CASSFGQGGTYGYTF
J: TRBJ1-2
V: TRBV19
length: 15
size: -
D: TRBD1

DNA: TGCGCCAGCAGCTTGGGCGCGGGAGAGCAAGAGACCCAGTACTTC
CDR3: CASSLGAGEQETQYF
J: TRBJ2-5
V: TRBV5-1
length: 15
size: -
D: TRBD2

DNA: TGTGCCTGGATCCCTGGGGGTGGTCTAGCGGGAACAGATACGCAGTATTTT
CDR3: CAWIPGGGLAGTDTQYF
J: TRBJ2-3
V: TRBV30
length: 17
size: -
D: TRBD2

DNA: TGTGCCAGTAGTTCTCCCGTCCGGAGCAGCTGGGACATTCAGTACTTC
CDR3: CASSSPVRSSWDIQYF
J: TRBJ2-4
V: TRBV19
length: 16
size: -
D: -

DNA: TGTGCCAGCAGTTACGGGGGGGGCGCTTCGAACGGCTACACCTTC
CDR3: CASSYGGGASNGYTF
J: TRBJ1-2
V: TRBV6-5
length: 15
size: -
D: -

DNA: TGTGCCAGCAGCTTGCCTGGGCGGGCCCGCACAGATACGCAGTATTTT
CDR3: CASSLPGRARTDTQYF
J: TRBJ2-3
V: TRBV5-4
length: 16
size: -
D: -

DNA: TGTGCCACCAGCATAAGGACAGGGTACAATGAGCAGTTCTTC
CDR3: CATSIRTGYNEQFF
J: TRBJ2-1
V: TRBV15
length: 14
size: -
D: TRBD1

DNA: TGTGCCAGCTCAGCTATCGAAGGAGAGACCCAGTACTTC
CDR3: CASSAIEGETQYF
J: TRBJ2-5
V: TRBV18
length: 13
size: -
D: -

DNA: TGTGCGTGGGACAGGGAGTACGAGCGCTACTTC
CDR3: CAWDREYERYF
J: TRBJ2-7
V: TRBV30
length: 11
size: -
D: TRBD1

DNA: TGTGCCAGCTCACCCGCGATGAACACTGAAGCTTTCTTT
CDR3: CASSPAMNTEAFF
J: TRBJ1-1
V: TRBV18
length: 13
size: -
D: -

DNA: TGTGCCATCAGTAACAGGGTTCCTGGAAACACCATATATTTT
CDR3: CAISNRVPGNTIYF
J: TRBJ1-3
V: TRBV10-3
length: 14
size: -
D: -

DNA: TGTGCCATCAAGGGGACAGGTCGCAATCAGCCCCAGCATTTT
CDR3: CAIKGTGRNQPQHF
J: TRBJ1-5
V: TRBV10-3
length: 14
size: -
D: TRBD1

DNA: TGTGCCAGCAGCTTAGGGCAGAACTATGGCTACACCTTC
CDR3: CASSLGQNYGYTF
J: TRBJ1-2
V: TRBV11-2
length: 13
size: -
D: -

DNA: TGTGCCAGCAGCTCCGACGGGGAGCAGTACTTC
CDR3: CASSSDGEQYF
J: TRBJ2-7
V: TRBV7-2
length: 11
size: -
D: -

DNA: TGCAGCGTTGGAGGACAGGGGACGAACTATGGCTACACCTTC
CDR3: CSVGGQGTNYGYTF
J: TRBJ1-2
V: TRBV29-1
length: 14
size: -
D: TRBD1

DNA: TGTGCCAGCAGCTTGGCCACCGGGACAGGGAAATATGGCTACACCTTC
CDR3: CASSLATGTGKYGYTF
J: TRBJ1-2
V: TRBV5-6
length: 16
size: -
D: TRBD1

DNA: TGTGCCTGGAGTAAAGGCTCTGGAAACACCATATATTTT
CDR3: CAWSKGSGNTIYF
J: TRBJ1-3
V: TRBV30
length: 13
size: few
D: -

DNA: TGTGCCACCAGCGGATGGGCCCAAGATACGCAGTATTTT
CDR3: CATSGWAQDTQYF
J: TRBJ2-3
V: TRBV15
length: 13
size: -
D: -

DNA: TGCAGCGCTGGGGGGTTTGGGGGCGAAAAACTGTTTTTT
CDR3: CSAGGFGGEKLFF
J: TRBJ1-4
V: TRBV29-1
length: 13
size: once
D: -

DNA: TGCAGCGTTGAGGGCCCCTCTGGACAGGGGCTAGGAAACACCATATATTTT
CDR3: CSVEGPSGQGLGNTIYF
J: TRBJ1-3
V: TRBV29-1
length: 17
size: -
D: TRBD1

DNA: TGTGCCACCAGCAGGGGCAGGGAATCGAACACTGAAGCTTTCTTT
CDR3: CATSRGRESNTEAFF
J: TRBJ1-1
V: TRBV15
length: 15
size: -
D: -

DNA: TGTGCCAGCAGTTTAACACGGGGGGGCGAAAATGAGCAGTTCTTC
CDR3: CASSLTRGGENEQFF
J: TRBJ2-1
V: TRBV6-5
length: 15
size: -
D: TRBD2

DNA: TGCGCCAGCAGCCAAAGGACAGGCCCGGGGGGCTACACCTTC
CDR3: CASSQRTGPGGYTF
J: TRBJ1-2
V: TRBV4-1
length: 14
size: -
D: TRBD1

DNA: TGTGCCAGCAGCATCGACAGGGTTGGGAACGAGCAGTACTTC
CDR3: CASSIDRVGNEQYF
J: TRBJ2-7
V: TRBV5-4
length: 14
size: -
D: TRBD1

DNA: TGCAGCGGGGACTCCCCAGGCAATGAGCAGTTCTTC
CDR3: CSGDSPGNEQFF
J: TRBJ2-1
V: TRBV29-1
length: 12
size: -
D: -

DNA: TGTGCCAGCAGCTTAAGCCGATTAGGAAACACCATATATTTT
CDR3: CASSLSRLGNTIYF
J: TRBJ1-3
V: TRBV5-5
length: 14
size: once
D: -

DNA: TGTGCCAGCAGCTTGCCGGGCAGGGCCTCCTATGGCTACACCTTC
CDR3: CASSLPGRASYGYTF
J: TRBJ1-2
V: TRBV5-8
length: 15
size: -
D: -

DNA: TGTGCCAGCAGGCGCCCCGGTTCCTACGAGCAGTACTTC
CDR3: CASRRPGSYEQYF
J: TRBJ2-7
V: TRBV6-6
length: 13
size: -
D: -

DNA: TGTGCCAGCAGTTACTCGGAGGGTTTGGGCGAGCAGTACTTC
CDR3: CASSYSEGLGEQYF
J: TRBJ2-7
V: TRBV6-5
length: 14
size: -
D: -

DNA: TGTGCCAGCAGCCAGGGGCGGGTCGGGGAGCTGTTTTTT
CDR3: CASSQGRVGELFF
J: TRBJ2-2
V: TRBV6-1
length: 13
size: -
D: -

DNA: TGTGCCAGCAGTTTATGGGGGGCCGGGGAGCTGTTTTTT
CDR3: CASSLWGAGELFF
J: TRBJ2-2
V: TRBV27
length: 13
size: -
D: -

DNA: TGTGCCAGCAGTCCTCTGGCTCCGGTTAACTATGGCTACACCTTC
CDR3: CASSPLAPVNYGYTF
J: TRBJ1-2
V: TRBV6-1
length: 15
size: -
D: -

DNA: TGTGCCAGTATAGGGGGGCATGGGACTTTCTTT
CDR3: CASIGGHGTFF
J: TRBJ1-1
V: TRBV19
length: 11
size: -
D: -

DNA: TGTGCCAGCAGTTCCGGGACTAGCGGAGGATTAGCCAAAAACATTCAGTACTTC
CDR3: CASSSGTSGGLAKNIQYF
J: TRBJ2-4
V: TRBV2
length: 18
size: once
D: TRBD2

DNA: TGTGCCTGGAGATTCACAGGTATGAACACTGAAGCTTTCTTT
CDR3: CAWRFTGMNTEAFF
J: TRBJ1-1
V: TRBV30
length: 14
size: once
D: -

DNA: TGCGCCAGCAGCCAACCCACAGGGATCGACGAGCAGTACTTC
CDR3: CASSQPTGIDEQYF
J: TRBJ2-7
V: TRBV4-1
length: 14
size: -
D: -

DNA: TGTGCCAGCAGTGAAGTTCCCTACAATGAGCAGTTCTTC
CDR3: CASSEVPYNEQFF
J: TRBJ2-1
V: TRBV6-1
length: 13
size: -
D: -

DNA: TGCGCCAGCAGGAAGGGGACAGCCTCCACAGATACGCAGTATTTT
CDR3: CASRKGTASTDTQYF
J: TRBJ2-3
V: TRBV4-3
length: 15
size: few
D: TRBD1

DNA: TGTGCCTGGAGTGGACAGATAGTCTCCTACGAGCAGTACTTC
CDR3: CAWSGQIVSYEQYF
J: TRBJ2-7
V: TRBV30
length: 14
size: -
D: -

DNA: TGTGCCAGCAGTGAAGGGGACAGCTCCTTAACCTACGAGCAGTACTTC
CDR3: CASSEGDSSLTYEQYF
J: TRBJ2-7
V: TRBV25-1
length: 16
size: -
D: TRBD1

DNA: TGTGCCAGCAGCTTCGTTGGGGGAGGGAACACCGGGGAGCTGTTTTTT
CDR3: CASSFVGGGNTGELFF
J: TRBJ2-2
V: TRBV7-3
length: 16
size: -
D: -

DNA: TGTGCCAGCAGCCCTAAGAAGAGCTCCTACAATGAGCAGTTCTTC
CDR3: CASSPKKSSYNEQFF
J: TRBJ2-1
V: TRBV11-2
length: 15
size: -
D: -

DNA: TGCGCCAGCAGCCAAGAAGGCCAAGAGACCCAGTACTTC
CDR3: CASSQEGQETQYF
J: TRBJ2-5
V: TRBV4-1
length: 13
size: -
D: -

DNA: TGTGCCACCAGCAGCCCCCAGAGCTACCCCTACGAGCAGTACTTC
CDR3: CATSSPQSYPYEQYF
J: TRBJ2-7
V: TRBV15
length: 15
size: -
D: -

DNA: TGCGCCAGCAGCCAAGATCCGGGGGGCGGGAGGGCCTACAATGAGCAGTTCTTC
CDR3: CASSQDPGGGRAYNEQFF
J: TRBJ2-1
V: TRBV4-3
length: 18
size: -
D: TRBD2

DNA: TGTGCCAGCAGACTAACTACCACGGGGACAGATACGCAGTATTTT
CDR3: CASRLTTTGTDTQYF
J: TRBJ2-3
V: TRBV6-6
length: 15
size: -
D: -

DNA: TGCAGCGTTCCCGGGTTAACCCACGAGCAGTACTTC
CDR3: CSVPGLTHEQYF
J: TRBJ2-7
V: TRBV29-1
length: 12
size: few
D: -

DNA: TGTGCCAGCAGACGCGGACTAGCGGAGTTCTTC
CDR3: CASRRGLAEFF
J: TRBJ2-1
V: TRBV6-1
length: 11
size: -
D: TRBD2

DNA: TGTGCCAGCAGCGCCTCCGTCGCGGTGGGAGGCTCCTACAATGAGCAGTTCTTC
CDR3: CASSASVAVGGSYNEQFF
J: TRBJ2-1
V: TRBV7-4
length: 18
size: -
D: -